These 5 T cell receptor beta chains originate from one sample sequenced in a study of cytomegalovirus exposure and HLA in healthy donors. Both 60 Vbeta primers and 13 Jbeta primers went into the PCR. Sequenced by immunoSEQ multiplex PCR; TCRdb stores in-frame clones only, minus some. The sample lists about 160,000 clones, 82% occurring once. Sequencing was performed on PBMCs. The receptor source for this set is a girl aged 2-10 years in good health and CMV-seropositive.

The chain carries TRBV6-5 and TRBJ2-5; tentative D call: TRBD2 (7 bases). Trimming cost V 2 bases and J 0 bases, with 10 bases left between them. The length of the CDR3 is 15 residues. In germline, CDR1 is MNHEY, CDR2 SVGAGI. The DNA for the CDR3 is TGTGCCAGCAGTTACGAGGGGGGGTACCAAGAGACCCAGTACTTC. Amino acid sequence: CASSYEGGYQETQYF.

The chain uses TRBV28 and TRBJ2-7; TRBD1 agrees at 11 bases. The CDR3 loop spans 12 amino acids. In germline, CDR1 is MDHEN, CDR2 SYDVKM. The V and J ends lost 10 bases and 5 bases, in that order; junction bases with no gene match: 4. Here the CDR3 reads CATWTGGDEQYF. Here the CDR3 DNA reads TGTGCCACCTGGACAGGGGGCGACGAGCAGTACTTC.

The J gene is TRBJ1-5, the V gene TRBV16; no clear D gene. Per germline, CDR1 KGHSY and CDR2 FQNENV. The CDR3 is made up of 14 amino acids. Deletions cut 5 bases from V and 6 bases from J, with 14 bases between. The CDR3, as DNA: TGTGCCAGCAGCGCGGACTCAAATGGTCAGCCCCAGCATTTT. Its translation is CASSADSNGQPQHF. Combining the CDR3 with reference TRBV16 and TRBJ1-5 gives the whole variable domain GEEVAQTPKHLVRGEGQKAKLYCAPIKGHSYVFWYQQVLKNEFKFLISFQNENVFDETGMPKERFSAKCLPNSPCSLEIQATKLEDSAVYFCASSADSNGQPQHFGDGTRLSIL.

The V gene is TRBV27, the J gene TRBJ1-2, with D hard to call. The germline V gene encodes CDR1 MNHEY and CDR2 SMNVEV (reference sequence). The V end lost 5 bases, the J end lost 3 bases, and 10 bases lay between the germline ends. The CDR3 sequence is 13 residues long. CDR3 sequence: CASSKTSHYGYTF. The CDR3, as DNA: TGTGCCAGCAGTAAGACATCTCACTATGGCTACACCTTC.

This clone appeared once. The V call is TRBV11-2, the J call TRBJ2-5, with TRBD2 matching over 12 bases. CDR3 length equals 14 residues. Germline CDR1 is SGHAT and CDR2 is FQNNGV. The V segment lost 8 bases and the J segment 3 bases; nucleotides outside the gene matches: 4. The CDR3 coding sequence is TGTGCCAGCTGCCGGACTAGCGGGAAAGAGACCCAGTACTTC. This sequence encodes CASCRTSGKETQYF.